Sequencing of this T cell receptor (beta chain) was carried out in a study of shared clonotypes between healthy human individuals. Whole-study findings and limits: Naive subsets usually exceeded memory subsets in estimated richness. Rarefaction showed that sequencing of sorted subsets was incomplete (despite large depth). Among non-shared clonotypes, generation probabilities were lower than among those shared by all four donors.

V shed 0 bases and J shed 1 base, with 4 bases lying between them. Germline V gives CDR1 MNHEY, CDR2 SMNVEV (reference sequence). The CDR3 is made up of 14 amino acids. For this clone: Its antigen is unidentified. This specimen includes other DNA sequences encoding the same CDR3.

The authors distributed each subset's genomic DNA evenly over several immunoSEQ plates. Profiling relied on immunoSEQ multiplex PCR, and the TCRdb table lists in-frame clones only, not all of them. The repertoire includes more than 2,000,000 clones, approximately 93% of them detected once, and under 0.45% sits in the top ten. The receptor's source is a man aged 18 to 35 in good health. Some clones in this sample may be carry-over from other donors' samples. J is TRBJ1-5 and V is TRBV27; D ambiguous. Sequenced: naive CD4+ T cells from PBMCs. The subset: CD45RA+ positively selected. CDR3 nucleotide sequence: TGTGCCAGCAGTTTATCAGGGAGCAATCAGCCCCAGCATTTT. It is translated as CASSLSGSNQPQHF.